This entry lists 3 T cell receptor beta chains sequenced from one sample in a study of shared clonotypes between healthy human individuals. Sequenced by immunoSEQ multiplex PCR; TCRdb stores in-frame clones only, minus some. The data contain over 2,000,000 clones, roughly 93% of them singletons. CD45RO-negative cells were positively selected for CCR7, leaving out terminally differentiated effector memory CD45RA+ cells. The sample comprised naive CD8+ T cells from PBMCs. These TCRs come from a man younger than 35 in good health. Some clones in this sample may be carry-over from other donors' samples.

The CDR3 region has the DNA TGTGCCAGCAGTTCCCCGGGACAGAATCTCTATGGCTACACCTTC. It yields the protein CASSSPGQNLYGYTF. The chain carries TRBV6-5 and TRBJ1-2; TRBD1 matches at 7 bases. The CDR3 has 15 residues. The V gene's germline CDR1 is MNHEY and CDR2 SVGAGI. V dropped 4 bases and J dropped 4; count of bases not matched to a gene: 9.

A few counts support this clone. V usage is TRBV7-9 and J usage is TRBJ2-5; TRBD1 might be the D (6 bases). Trimming removed 3 bases at V and 4 bases at J, with 15 bases between. Looked up from germline, CDR1 is SEHNR and CDR2 is FQNEAQ (reference sequence). This CDR3 spans 15 amino acids. The CDR3 loop is CASSLRQGHRETQYF. CDR3 coding DNA: TGTGCCAGCAGCTTGAGGCAGGGGCACCGAGAGACCCAGTACTTC.

The gene calls are TRBV15 and TRBJ2-4; 7 nucleotides align to TRBD1. The V gene end was trimmed by 2 bases and the J gene end by 1 base; junction bases not matched to a gene: 14. Looked up from germline, CDR1 is LNHNV and CDR2 is YYDKDF (reference sequence). CDR3 length: 19 residues. The CDR3 reads CATSRFPQDRALAKNIQYF. For the CDR3, the DNA is TGTGCCACCAGCAGATTTCCTCAAGACAGGGCGCTGGCCAAAAACATTCAGTACTTC.